The following is a T cell receptor (beta chain) sequence with its context. CDR1 MNHEY and CDR2 SVGAGI come from the germline V gene. CDR3 length: 16 residues. Trimming left V 0 bases short and J 0 bases short, with 11 bases between. The sample originates from a study of blood T cell repertoires in COVID-19. Study in general: Whether acute or convalescent, the COVID-19 samples came from the United States, Italy and Spain. T cells, B-cell-depleted T cells, or PBMCs provided the cDNA or gDNA that served as material.

Per the authors' pipeline: Nucleated cell counts were estimated from reference gene primer amplification. Profiled with immunoSEQ multiplex PCR; TCRdb holds only in-frame clones, not every one. V, J and clone size reflect that table, while D and trimming were determined from the DNA. The repertoire consists of about 260,000 clones, with around four fifths occurring once and the leading ten covering less than 5%. The rearrangement joins TRBV6-5 to TRBJ1-1; D is possibly TRBD1 (5 bases). The sample was peripheral blood. The source is a man in his 60s with acute or convalescent COVID-19. In nucleotides, the CDR3 is TGTGCCAGCAGTTACTCGTGGGCGGGGGTGAACACTGAAGCTTTCTTT. Translated: CASSYSWAGVNTEAFF.